One sample yielded the 31 T cell receptor beta chains listed below, sequenced in a study of blood T cell repertoires in COVID-19. Assay: immunoSEQ multiplex PCR; the TCRdb copy retains only in-frame clones and omits some. The repertoire holds about 200,000 clones, with roughly 81% as singletons. The source material was peripheral blood. These receptors were collected from a woman aged 80 or older with acute or convalescent COVID-19.

The chain joins TRBV5-1 to TRBJ2-7, with D maybe TRBD2 (5 bases). The germline gives CDR1 SGHRS, CDR2 YFSETQ. The CDR3 is made up of 15 amino acids. The V end lost 0 bases, the J end lost 0 bases, and 10 bases lay between the germline ends. The CDR3 DNA is TGCGCCAGCAGCTTGGGTGGTGAGGGCTCCTACGAGCAGTACTTC. This translates into CASSLGGEGSYEQYF.

V and J are TRBV27 and TRBJ2-1; 9 nucleotides align to TRBD2. The CDR3 extends over 15 amino acids. V gave up 8 bases and J gave up 2 bases; unmatched junction bases: 7. Germline V gene lookup returns CDR1 MNHEY and CDR2 SMNVEV (reference sequence). The CDR3 sequence is CASVSSGGTYNEQFF. The CDR3 region has the DNA TGTGCCAGCGTTTCCAGCGGGGGGACCTACAATGAGCAGTTCTTC.

This sequence joins TRBV9 and TRBJ1-5, with a weak D call TRBD1 (5 bases). Trimming took 4 bases from V and 5 from J, leaving 10 bases between them. From germline, CDR1 is SGDLS and CDR2 YYNGEE. This CDR3 has 13 amino acids. The CDR3 reads CASSSGIDQPQHF. DNA for the CDR3: TGTGCCAGCAGCTCAGGGATAGATCAGCCCCAGCATTTT.

The chain couples TRBV18 to TRBJ2-7, with D possibly TRBD1 on 5 matching bases. The CDR3 totals 15 residues. The germline V gene has CDR1 KGHSH and CDR2 LQKENI. V was trimmed by 2 bases and J by 2 bases, leaving 13 bases between them. The CDR3, as DNA: TGTGCCAGCTCACCATTTAGCACAGGTGCCTACGAGCAGTACTTC. Its translation is CASSPFSTGAYEQYF.

This clone came up once. The gene calls are TRBV30 and TRBJ1-5; weak D call: TRBD1 (6 bases). Germline CDR1 and CDR2: GTSNPN and SVGIG (reference sequence). The CDR3 runs to 14 residues. V was clipped by 1 base and J by 6 bases, with 13 bases between them. The CDR3 loop is CAWSEGGLIQPQHF. The CDR3 DNA sequence: TGTGCCTGGAGTGAGGGGGGGCTAATTCAGCCCCAGCATTTT.

Here the CDR3 reads CASSKGADIYEQYF. The CDR3 DNA reads TGTGCCAGCAGCAAGGGGGCGGATATCTACGAGCAGTACTTC. The chain carries TRBV21-1 and TRBJ2-7; whether TRBD1, the table's D call, matches the DNA was not checked. TRBV21-1 constitutes a pseudogene. The CDR3 contains 14 residues.

J is TRBJ1-1 and V is TRBV9; D is unclear. Between the trimmed V and J ends, which lost 0 bases and 8 bases, there was a span of 14 bases. The germline CDR1 and CDR2 sequences are SGDLS and YYNGEE. CDR3 length equals 14 residues. The CDR3 sequence is CASSVEGHSGEAFF. DNA of the CDR3: TGTGCCAGCAGCGTAGAGGGCCATTCGGGAGAAGCTTTCTTT.

This clone was seen a handful of times. This chain links TRBV14 with TRBJ1-2; D is unclear. Germline V gene lookup returns CDR1 SGHDN and CDR2 FVKESK. V was shortened by 0 bases and J by 8 bases, with 7 bases between the two germline ends. The length of the CDR3 is 12 residues. CDR3 protein: CASSQDLRGYTF. CDR3 DNA: TGTGCCAGCAGCCAAGATCTTAGAGGCTACACCTTC.

V and J are TRBV4-3 and TRBJ1-1; no definite D call. CDR3 length: 13 residues. The V end was cut by 2 bases, the J end by 7 bases, with 11 bases between. Germline V lookup: CDR1 LGHNA, CDR2 YSLEER. The CDR3 loop reads CASSQTRSFEAFF. CDR3 nucleotide sequence: TGCGCCAGCAGCCAAACTAGGTCGTTTGAAGCTTTCTTT.

The CDR3 loop is CASSENRGRPEQYF. CDR3 DNA sequence: TGTGCCAGCAGTGAGAACAGGGGGCGGCCCGAGCAGTACTTC. V gene TRBV2 combines with J gene TRBJ2-7, with 9 nucleotides matching TRBD1. This CDR3 contains 14 residues. In germline, CDR1 is SNHLY, CDR2 FYNNEI. After removal of 3 bases from V and 6 bases from J, the junction contained 6 bases not matched to a gene. Full variable domain (missing parts from reference TRBV2 and TRBJ2-7): EPEVTQTPSHQVTQMGQEVILRCVPISNHLYFYWYRQILGQKVEFLVSFYNNEISEKSEIFDDQFSVERPDGSNFTLKIRSTKLEDSAMYFCASSENRGRPEQYFGPGTRLTVT.

J is TRBJ1-4 and V is TRBV5-5; no definite D call. The CDR3 loop spans 15 amino acids. V was clipped by 2 bases and J by 1 base, with 9 bases between them. Germline assignment: CDR1 SGHKS and CDR2 YYEKEE (reference sequence). The CDR3 loop reads CASSLSPGTNEKLFF. Here the CDR3 DNA reads TGTGCCAGCAGCTTAAGCCCGGGAACTAATGAAAAACTGTTTTTT.

This clone has just one count. The genes are TRBV7-8 and TRBJ2-1; 9 bases are shared with TRBD2. The CDR3 covers 15 residues. The germline CDR1 and CDR2 sequences are SGHVS and FQNEAQ. V was pared by 3 bases and J by 10 bases, with 10 bases of the junction left unmatched. The DNA of the CDR3 is TGTGCCAGCAGCTTTCGACTAGCGGTCAGTTTAGAGCAGTTCTTC. Its translation is CASSFRLAVSLEQFF.

The CDR3 reads CASSGNRGQTGELFF. The DNA of the CDR3 is TGTGCCAGCAGTGGGAACAGGGGGCAGACCGGGGAGCTGTTTTTT. The chain is built from TRBV25-1 and TRBJ2-2; 9 nucleotides match TRBD1. V trimming: 4 bases; J trimming: 5 bases; junction bases outside the gene matches: 5. CDR3 length equals 15 residues. Per the germline V gene, CDR1 is MGHDK and CDR2 is SYGVNS. Based on the CDR3 plus reference TRBV25-1 and TRBJ2-2, the full variable domain is EADIYQTPRYLVIGTGKKITLECSQTMGHDKMYWYQQDPGMELHLIHYSYGVNSTEKGDLSSESTVSRIRTEHFPLTLESARPSHTSQYLCASSGNRGQTGELFFGEGSRLTVL.

The rearrangement uses TRBV7-9 and TRBJ2-3, with 7 bases fitting TRBD2. The junction had 5 bases not matched to a gene; V was cut back by 0 bases and J by 2 bases. Germline V gene lookup returns CDR1 SEHNR and CDR2 FQNEAQ (reference sequence). The CDR3 length is 16 residues. CDR3 region: CASSLAASGLTDTQYF. DNA of the CDR3: TGTGCCAGCAGCTTAGCGGCTAGCGGTCTCACAGATACGCAGTATTTT.

The V gene is TRBV28, the J gene TRBJ1-2; D remains ambiguous. Trimming shortened V by 2 bases and J by 3 bases, and 4 bases separated the two germline ends. CDR3 length equals 12 residues. CDR1 and CDR2 from the germline V gene are MDHEN and SYDVKM. This CDR3 is CASSLGHYGYTF. The CDR3 DNA reads TGTGCCAGCAGTTTAGGCCACTATGGCTACACCTTC.

The rearrangement joins TRBV20-1 to TRBJ2-1; 7 bases are a match to TRBD2. Germline V lookup: CDR1 DFQATT, CDR2 SNEGSKA (reference sequence). The CDR3 sequence is 16 residues long. With 3 bases clipped from V and 1 base from J, the junction kept 9 bases outside the gene matches. CDR3 DNA: TGCAGTGCTAGTTCTCGTGCGGGAGAGTCCTACAATGAGCAGTTCTTC. Translating it yields CSASSRAGESYNEQFF.

The chain is built from TRBV27 and TRBJ1-2; possible D gene TRBD1, 6 bases. The germline V gene encodes CDR1 MNHEY and CDR2 SMNVEV (reference sequence). V was cut by 5 bases and J by 0 bases, with 13 bases left in between. The CDR3 runs to 15 residues. In nucleotides, the CDR3 is TGTGCCAGCAGTAAGGAATGGACAGCTAACTATGGCTACACCTTC. This gives the protein CASSKEWTANYGYTF.

V and J are TRBV18 and TRBJ1-1; D remains ambiguous. The CDR3 is 15 residues long. The V gene lost 5 bases and the J gene lost 6 bases, with 19 bases spanning the gap. Per the germline V gene, CDR1 is KGHSH and CDR2 is LQKENI. CDR3 amino acids: CASSTTPGSHAEAFF. The CDR3 DNA sequence: TGTGCCAGCTCAACCACTCCCGGGAGTCACGCTGAAGCTTTCTTT.

This rearrangement joins TRBV5-1 to TRBJ2-1, with TRBD2 matching 8 bases. Trimming took 2 bases from V and 3 from J; bases not matched to a gene: 7. This CDR3 region has 16 residues. Germline V lookup: CDR1 SGHRS, CDR2 YFSETQ. DNA of the CDR3: TGCGCCAGCAGCTTTTCGTCCGGGGGGGTCTACAATGAGCAGTTCTTC. This translates into CASSFSSGGVYNEQFF.

This chain joins TRBV7-2 and TRBJ2-5, with 12 bases fitting TRBD1. Germline V gene sequence: CDR1 SGHTA, CDR2 FQGNSA. The junction had 6 bases not matched to a gene; V was cut back by 5 bases and J by 5 bases. This CDR3 contains 15 residues. The CDR3 nucleotides are TGTGCCAGCAGCAAGGGACAGGGGGCGTGGGAGACCCAGTACTTC. This encodes CASSKGQGAWETQYF.

In its sample, this clone was seen once. The rearrangement joins TRBV18 to TRBJ1-2; TRBD1 matches 8 bases. Trimming took 3 bases from V and 8 from J; bases not matched to a gene: 8. This CDR3 is 14 amino acids long. CDR1 is KGHSH and CDR2 is LQKENI in the germline V gene. DNA for the CDR3: TGTGCCAGCTCACCCTCCGGGACAGGTTTGGGCTACACCTTC. Protein: CASSPSGTGLGYTF. Full variable domain (remainder filled in from reference TRBV18 and TRBJ1-2): NAGVMQNPRHLVRRRGQEARLRCSPMKGHSHVYWYRQLPEEGLKFMVYLQKENIIDESGMPKERFSAEFPKEGPSILRIQQVVRGDSAAYFCASSPSGTGLGYTFGSGTRLTVV.

The rearrangement uses TRBV28 and TRBJ1-3, with unresolved D. V was shortened by 2 bases and J by 6 bases, with 11 bases between the two germline ends. The CDR3 runs 14 residues. CDR1 is MDHEN, CDR2 SYDVKM, per germline. Here the CDR3 DNA reads TGTGCCAGCAGTTTACCGACTTATAAAAACACCATATATTTT. It yields the protein CASSLPTYKNTIYF. The whole variable domain, filled in from reference TRBV28 and TRBJ1-3, reads DVKVTQSSRYLVKRTGEKVFLECVQDMDHENMFWYRQDPGLGLRLIYFSYDVKMKEKGDIPEGYSVSREKKERFSLILESASTNQTSMYLCASSLPTYKNTIYFGEGSWLTVV.

V gene TRBV30 combines with J gene TRBJ1-2; 8 bases line up with TRBD1. The CDR3 is 14 amino acids. The junction had 13 bases not matched to a gene; V was cut back by 7 bases and J by 6 bases. Germline values: CDR1 GTSNPN, CDR2 SVGIG (reference sequence). The CDR3 loop is CAFDSGQGEHGYTF. CDR3 DNA sequence: TGTGCCTTCGACTCCGGACAGGGAGAACATGGCTACACCTTC. The complete variable domain, with remaining parts taken from reference TRBV30 and TRBJ1-2, reads SQTIHQWPATLVQPVGSPLSLECTVEGTSNPNLYWYRQAAGRGLQLLFYSVGIGQISSEVPQNLSASRPQDRQFILSSKKLLLSDSGFYLCAFDSGQGEHGYTFGSGTRLTVV.

This clone was observed a handful of times. The chain couples TRBV4-3 to TRBJ2-7; weak D call: TRBD1 (6 bases). The CDR3 sequence is 16 residues long. Germline-derived CDR1 and CDR2 are LGHNA and YSLEER. V was shortened by 0 bases and J by 2 bases, with 14 bases between the two germline ends. The CDR3 loop is CASSQDWQGFPYEQYF. The CDR3 region has the DNA TGCGCCAGCAGCCAAGATTGGCAGGGGTTCCCCTACGAGCAGTACTTC.

V gene TRBV18 combines with J gene TRBJ1-1; D is undetermined. Per germline, CDR1 KGHSH and CDR2 LQKENI. Between the trimmed V and J ends, which lost 3 bases and 4 bases, there was a span of 12 bases. This CDR3 spans 14 amino acids. CDR3 sequence: CASSPLGVGTEAFF. For the CDR3, the DNA is TGTGCCAGCTCACCTCTCGGGGTCGGCACTGAAGCTTTCTTT.

This clone is a singleton in its sample. V usage is TRBV4-2 and J usage is TRBJ2-7, with D uncertain. Germline CDR1 reads LGHNA; CDR2 reads YNFKEQ. The CDR3 covers 20 residues. Trimming removed 4 bases at V and 0 bases at J, with 28 bases between. In nucleotides, the CDR3 is TGTGCCAGCAGCCGATCTATCGTAACCCGAAGCAGCGTTTCCTCCTACGAGCAGTACTTC. Amino acid sequence: CASSRSIVTRSSVSSYEQYF.

The rearrangement links TRBV19 to TRBJ2-3, with D unresolved. Germline V CDR1 and CDR2: LNHDA, SQIVND (reference sequence). V lost 4 bases and J 2 bases, leaving 10 bases between the germline ends. CDR3 length equals 14 residues. The CDR3 DNA reads as TGTGCCAGTAGTACGAGTTATGTCACAGATACGCAGTATTTT. It is translated as CASSTSYVTDTQYF. The whole variable domain, filled in from reference TRBV19 and TRBJ2-3, reads DGGITQSPKYLFRKEGQNVTLSCEQNLNHDAMYWYRQDPGQGLRLIYYSQIVNDFQKGDIAEGYSVSREKKESFPLTVTSAQKNPTAFYLCASSTSYVTDTQYFGPGTRLTVL.

This rearrangement joins TRBV12-5 to TRBJ1-1; D is unclear. This CDR3 is built from 15 residues. Germline CDR1 reads LGHNT; CDR2 reads FRNRAP. The V and J ends lost 2 bases and 0 bases respectively, with 10 bases between them. Here the CDR3 reads CASGLIGGMNTEAFF. The DNA for the CDR3 is TGTGCTAGTGGTTTGATTGGAGGAATGAACACTGAAGCTTTCTTT.

This clone was detected once. The V gene is TRBV3-1 (or the pseudogene TRBV3-2), the J gene TRBJ2-2; TRBD2 matches at 7 bases. V dropped 5 bases and J dropped 0; count of bases not matched to a gene: 6. Looked up from germline, CDR1 is LGHDT and CDR2 is YNNKEL (reference sequence). This CDR3 comprises 16 residues. Here the CDR3 DNA reads TGTGCCAGCAGCTTAGGACTAGGAGCGAACACCGGGGAGCTGTTTTTT. It yields the protein CASSLGLGANTGELFF.

The chain recombines TRBV24-1 with TRBJ2-3; unclear D gene. Trimming shortened V by 7 bases and J by 4 bases, and 11 bases separated the two germline ends. The CDR3 is made up of 13 amino acids. Germline values: CDR1 KGHDR, CDR2 SFDVKD. The chain's CDR3 is CATSTGAPDTQYF. CDR3 sequence (DNA): TGTGCCACCAGCACCGGAGCCCCAGATACGCAGTATTTT.

CDR3 in amino acids: CATSDRDRGSHTQYF. As DNA, the CDR3 is TGTGCCACCAGTGACCGGGACAGGGGATCGCATACGCAGTATTTT. The chain combines TRBV24-1 with TRBJ2-3, with TRBD1 identical over 10 bases. Looked up from germline, CDR1 is KGHDR and CDR2 is SFDVKD. The CDR3 contains 15 residues. With 4 bases clipped from V and 7 bases from J, the junction kept 7 bases outside the gene matches.